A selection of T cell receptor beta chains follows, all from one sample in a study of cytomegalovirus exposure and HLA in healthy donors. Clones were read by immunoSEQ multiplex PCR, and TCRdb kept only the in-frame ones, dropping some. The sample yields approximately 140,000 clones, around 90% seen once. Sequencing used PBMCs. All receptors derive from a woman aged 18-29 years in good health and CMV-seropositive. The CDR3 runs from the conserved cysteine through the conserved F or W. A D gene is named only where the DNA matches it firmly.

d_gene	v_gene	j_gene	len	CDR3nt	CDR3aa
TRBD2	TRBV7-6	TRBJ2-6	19	TGTGCCAGCAGCCCACGCCGGGGGGACCCCTTCTCTGGGGCCAACGTCCTGACTTTC	CASSPRRGDPFSGANVLTF
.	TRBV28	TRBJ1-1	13	TGTGCCAGCAGTTTAAGCAGGGCCACTGAAGCTTTCTTT	CASSLSRATEAFF
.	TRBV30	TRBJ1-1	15	TGTGCCTGGAGTGCCCGCTTCGGGGGGACCACTGAAGCTTTCTTT	CAWSARFGGTTEAFF
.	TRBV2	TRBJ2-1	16	TGTGCCAGCAGGAAGGAGAGGACAGAAACTTACAATGAGCAGTTCTTC	CASRKERTETYNEQFF
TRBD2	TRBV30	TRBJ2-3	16	TGTGCCTGGAGCAGAGGGTCGAGCGGGAACGCAGATACGCAGTATTTT	CAWSRGSSGNADTQYF
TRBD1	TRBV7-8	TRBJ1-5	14	TGTGCCAGCAGCTTGGACAGGGTGGGTCAGCCCCAGCATTTT	CASSLDRVGQPQHF
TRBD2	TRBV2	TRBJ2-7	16	TGTGCCAGCAGCCCCAAGGGACTAGCGGGAGCCCACGAGCAGTACTTC	CASSPKGLAGAHEQYF
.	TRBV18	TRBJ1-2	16	TGTGCCAGCTCACCAGGCACAGGGAATCATAACTATGGCTACACCTTC	CASSPGTGNHNYGYTF
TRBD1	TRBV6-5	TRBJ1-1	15	TGTGCCAGCAGTGCCTCGCGGACAGGGTACACTGAAGCTTTCTTT	CASSASRTGYTEAFF
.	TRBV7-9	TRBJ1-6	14	TGTGCCAGCAGCTTAACAAGTGATAATTCACCCCTCCACTTT	CASSLTSDNSPLHF
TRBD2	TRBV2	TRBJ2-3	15	TGTGCCAGCACTGGTCTAGCGGGGTTCACAGATACGCAGTATTTT	CASTGLAGFTDTQYF